This T cell receptor beta chain was identified in a study of T-cell memory formation after mild COVID-19. The CDR3 runs 15 residues. The V gene lost 7 bases and the J gene lost 0 bases, with 15 bases spanning the gap. Germline CDR1 SGHTA, CDR2 FQGNSA. From the 5' RACE reads, TCRdb called clonotypes with MiXCR, one entry per CDR3 protein. The table has about 430,000 distinct CDR3 sequences, more than 20% seen once; the top ten hold 7% to 9.5%. The sequence was collected from an adult woman who had mild COVID-19 (a few samples of this study predate the infection). Cell type and time point are not known. The chain uses TRBV7-2 and TRBJ1-1; no clear D. The source material was PBMCs or a T cell subset sorted from them (not recorded which). CDR3 sequence reads: CASNPGGPLNTEAFF. In DNA, the CDR3 is TGTGCCAGCAACCCGGGAGGGCCTCTGAACACTGAAGCTTTCTTT.